This T cell receptor beta chain originates from a study of blood T cell repertoires in COVID-19. About the research overall: COVID-19 samples from acute and convalescent phases originated in the United States, Italy and Spain. PBMCs, B-cell-depleted T cells, or T cells provided the cDNA or gDNA that made up the material.

The CDR3 is 17 residues long. Germline V gives CDR1 LGHNA, CDR2 YSLEER. V lost 3 bases, J lost 2 bases, and 16 bases lay in between. Only in-frame clones appear in the TCRdb table, and some are missing; sequencing was by immunoSEQ multiplex PCR. The table lists 150,000 or so clones, approximately 78% of them singletons. Sequenced material: peripheral blood. J is TRBJ1-4 and V is TRBV4-3, with D unclear. The TCR comes from a man older than 75 with acute or convalescent COVID-19. The CDR3 spells CASSQNFLRRTNEKLFF. CDR3 in DNA: TGCGCCAGCAGCCAGAACTTTCTGCGGCGCACTAATGAAAAACTGTTTTTT.